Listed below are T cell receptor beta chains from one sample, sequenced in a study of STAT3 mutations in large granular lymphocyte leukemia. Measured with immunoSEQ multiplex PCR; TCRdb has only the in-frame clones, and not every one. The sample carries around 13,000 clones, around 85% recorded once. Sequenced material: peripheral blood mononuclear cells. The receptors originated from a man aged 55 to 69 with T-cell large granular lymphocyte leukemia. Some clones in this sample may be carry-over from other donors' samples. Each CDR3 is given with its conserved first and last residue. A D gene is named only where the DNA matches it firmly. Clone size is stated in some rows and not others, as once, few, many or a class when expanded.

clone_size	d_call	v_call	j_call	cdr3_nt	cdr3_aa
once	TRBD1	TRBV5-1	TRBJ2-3	TGCGCCAGCAGCTTGGAGGGACAGGGGACAGATACGCAGTATTTT	CASSLEGQGTDTQYF
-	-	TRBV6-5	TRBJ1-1	TGTGCCAGCAGTTACTCGAATCAGAACACTGAAGCTTTCTTT	CASSYSNQNTEAFF
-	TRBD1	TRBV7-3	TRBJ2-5	TGTGCCAGCAGCCCCGGACAGGGGGCCCAGGGGGAGACCCAGTACTTC	CASSPGQGAQGETQYF
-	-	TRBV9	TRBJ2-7	TGTGCCAGCAGCGGGACCGATAAAGACTACGAGCAGTACTTC	CASSGTDKDYEQYF
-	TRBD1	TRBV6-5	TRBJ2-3	TGTGCCAGCAGTTGGGACAGCAGAGATACGCAGTATTTT	CASSWDSRDTQYF
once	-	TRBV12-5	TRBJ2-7	TGTGCTAGCTCATGGCCGAGCTCCTACGAGCAGTACTTC	CASSWPSSYEQYF
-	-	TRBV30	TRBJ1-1	TGTGCCTGGAGTCCCAAACGGAACACTGAAGCTTTCTTT	CAWSPKRNTEAFF
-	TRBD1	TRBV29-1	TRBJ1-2	TGCAGCGTCCGGACAGGGGGTAACGGCTACACCTTC	CSVRTGGNGYTF
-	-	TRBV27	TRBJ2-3	TGTGCCAGCAGTTACCAGCGGGCCACAGATACGCAGTATTTT	CASSYQRATDTQYF
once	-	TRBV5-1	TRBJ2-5	TGCGCCAGCAGCCCTGGACCGGCAGAGACCCAGTACTTC	CASSPGPAETQYF
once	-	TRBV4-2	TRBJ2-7	TGTGCCAGCAGCCTAGAGGGAGGTTACGAGCAGTACTTC	CASSLEGGYEQYF